The sequence of this T cell receptor beta chain was determined in a study of cytomegalovirus exposure and HLA in healthy donors. The study ran its PCR with 60 Vbeta and 13 Jbeta primers. The repertoire was sequenced with immunoSEQ multiplex PCR; TCRdb's copy has only in-frame clones and lacks some. The sample yields 200,000 to 250,000 clones, around 80% seen once. The TCR was taken from a boy aged 2 to 9 in good health and CMV-seronegative. Sequenced material: PBMCs.

CDR3 protein: CASSPLAWETQYF. CDR3 nucleotides: TGTGCCAGCAGCCCTCTAGCCTGGGAGACCCAGTACTTC. The chain joins TRBV7-9 to TRBJ2-5, with D possibly TRBD2 on 5 matching bases. V lost 5 bases and J 5 bases, leaving 12 bases between the germline ends. The CDR3 loop spans 13 amino acids. Germline V lookup: CDR1 SEHNR, CDR2 FQNEAQ (reference sequence).